Detailed here is one T cell receptor beta chain. This entry belongs to a study of OX40 agonist ivuxolimab in advanced cancers. V dropped 6 bases and J dropped 3; count of bases not matched to a gene: 1. Germline loops: CDR1 MNHNS, CDR2 SASEGT. The CDR3 totals 13 residues. The method was immunoSEQ multiplex PCR; TCRdb's version includes in-frame clones alone and lacks a portion of them. This sample carries around 100,000 clones, 91% of them seen once, and the ten largest clones take 0.25% to 0.35%. Material: CD4+ or CD8+ T cells sorted from blood, obtained in a trial of the OX40 agonist ivuxolimab. The TCR originated in an adult with an advanced solid tumor such as melanoma, head and neck, liver or kidney cancer. The J gene is TRBJ2-5, the V gene TRBV6-1; 10 nucleotides agree with TRBD2. CDR3 nucleotides: TGTGCCAGCAGCGGACTAGCGGAAGAGACCCAGTACTTC. The encoded protein is CASSGLAEETQYF.